The 6 T cell receptor beta chains below come from one sample, sequenced in a study of shared clonotypes between healthy human individuals (dated by TCRdb to the early 2020s). Library preparation used the immunoSEQ multiplex PCR assay. TCRdb provides this immuneACCESS table in a form limited to in-frame rearrangements. Some clones are lacking; in checked studies, under half of them reflect an unresolved V gene, and why the rest are absent is not known. In all, the sample holds over a million clones, and 96% of those were seen once. The ten largest clones take up 1% to 1.5% of the sample. The source material was naive CD4+ T cells sorted from blood. The cell subset or site tag for this specimen amounts to: CD45RA+ positively selected. Source of these receptors: a man under 40 in good health.

This clone has a single count. The chain carries TRBV5-4 and TRBJ2-5, with D possibly matching TRBD2 (5 bases). This CDR3 region has 15 residues. V lost 0 bases and J lost 2, with 11 bases in between. Germline values: CDR1 SGHNT, CDR2 YYREEE (reference sequence). The CDR3 nucleotides read TGTGCCAGCAGCTTGGGAGCCCAGCGGCAAGAGACCCAGTACTTC. Translating it yields CASSLGAQRQETQYF.

The rearrangement joins TRBV28 to TRBJ2-5; 11 nucleotides match TRBD1. CDR3 length equals 15 residues. The germline gives CDR1 MDHEN, CDR2 SYDVKM. V lost 1 base and J lost 4; bases outside the gene matches: 2. The CDR3 spells CASSLSGQGVETQYF. The CDR3 DNA follows: TGTGCCAGCAGTTTATCGGGACAGGGGGTAGAGACCCAGTACTTC. Based on the CDR3 plus reference TRBV28 and TRBJ2-5, the full variable domain is DVKVTQSSRYLVKRTGEKVFLECVQDMDHENMFWYRQDPGLGLRLIYFSYDVKMKEKGDIPEGYSVSREKKERFSLILESASTNQTSMYLCASSLSGQGVETQYFGPGTRLLVL.

The chain has TRBV7-8 and TRBJ2-5; 11 nucleotides align to TRBD2. The CDR3 is made up of 19 amino acids. Germline V gives CDR1 SGHVS, CDR2 FQNEAQ. With 3 bases clipped from V and 2 bases from J, the junction kept 14 bases outside the gene matches. CDR3 residues: CASSFDRALGLAVQETQYF. CDR3 nucleotides: TGTGCCAGCAGCTTCGACAGGGCCCTGGGACTAGCGGTTCAAGAGACCCAGTACTTC.

V and J are TRBV15 and TRBJ2-4; 12 nucleotides agree with TRBD1. Germline CDR1 and CDR2: LNHNV and YYDKDF (reference sequence). The junction had 9 bases not matched to a gene; V was cut back by 0 bases and J by 3 bases. This CDR3 is 19 amino acids long. The CDR3 DNA reads as TGTGCCACCAGCAGAGATTATTGGGGGACAGGGGGCGTCAAAAACATTCAGTACTTC. It yields the protein CATSRDYWGTGGVKNIQYF.

The chain is built from TRBV5-4 and TRBJ2-3, with unresolved D. Per the germline V gene, CDR1 is SGHNT and CDR2 is YYREEE (reference sequence). With 2 bases removed from V and 0 bases from J, the gap between germline ends came to 13 bases. The CDR3 sequence is 16 residues long. The CDR3: CASSFNSVPSTDTQYF. In nucleotides, the CDR3 is TGTGCCAGCAGCTTCAACAGTGTTCCTAGCACAGATACGCAGTATTTT. The variable domain in full, with the rest retrieved from reference TRBV5-4 and TRBJ2-3, is ETGVTQSPTHLIKTRGQQVTLRCSSQSGHNTVSWYQQALGQGPQFIFQYYREEENGRGNFPPRFSGLQFPNYSSELNVNALELDDSALYLCASSFNSVPSTDTQYFGPGTRLTVL.

A note on this clone: The same CDR3 also results from other DNA sequences found in this sample. The rearrangement links TRBV9 to TRBJ2-7, with 8 bases aligning to TRBD2. V dropped 0 bases and J dropped 0; count of bases not matched to a gene: 5. The CDR3 extends over 16 amino acids. The germline CDR1 and CDR2 sequences are SGDLS and YYNGEE. The CDR3 sequence: CASSVGTSGSSYEQYF. The CDR3 DNA reads as TGTGCCAGCAGCGTAGGTACTAGCGGAAGCTCCTACGAGCAGTACTTC.